Following are 25 T cell receptor beta chains from one sample sequenced in a study of cytomegalovirus exposure and HLA in healthy donors. Primers: 60 Vbeta forward and 13 Jbeta reverse. The method was immunoSEQ multiplex PCR; TCRdb's version includes in-frame clones alone and lacks a portion of them. The sample contains 100,000 to 150,000 clones, around three quarters of which appear only once. What was sequenced was PBMCs. The receptors come from a female donor in good health and CMV-seronegative.

The chain joins TRBV10-2 to TRBJ2-2; no firm D call. The germline V and J ends were trimmed by 6 bases and 8 bases, with 7 bases remaining between them. CDR3 length equals 11 residues. Per the germline V gene, CDR1 is WSHSY and CDR2 is SAAADI. The CDR3 sequence is CASRLGGELFF. The CDR3 nucleotides read TGCGCCAGCAGGCTAGGAGGGGAGCTGTTTTTT.

The V and J genes are TRBV6-1 and TRBJ2-3; 7 bases map to TRBD1. The V segment lost 0 bases and the J segment 6 bases; nucleotides outside the gene matches: 0. Per the germline V gene, CDR1 is MNHNS and CDR2 is SASEGT. The CDR3 sequence is 13 residues long. The DNA for the CDR3 is TGTGCCAGCAGTGAAGCCAGGGGGGATACGCAGTATTTT. It codes for CASSEARGDTQYF.

This chain joins TRBV18 and TRBJ2-5; TRBD2 is a possible D gene (5 bases). Trimming stripped 1 base from V and 2 bases from J, with 14 bases between. The germline V gene has CDR1 KGHSH and CDR2 LQKENI. The CDR3 length is 16 residues. CDR3 loop: CASSPLLTRDQETQYF. CDR3 bases: TGTGCCAGCTCACCACTCCTTACTAGAGATCAAGAGACCCAGTACTTC.

DNA for the CDR3: TGTGCCAGCAAGTGGGGACAGGGGTCGGTGGAGCAGTACTTC. Its protein is CASKWGQGSVEQYF. This chain connects TRBV27 to TRBJ2-7, with TRBD1 matching over 10 bases. Germline V gives CDR1 MNHEY, CDR2 SMNVEV (reference sequence). V shed 7 bases and J 7 bases; nucleotides not matched to a gene: 10. The CDR3 is made up of 14 amino acids.

Here the CDR3 reads CASRPGQGTRYSPLHF. The DNA for the CDR3 is TGTGCCAGCAGACCGGGACAGGGAACACGTTATTCACCCCTCCACTTT. The chain links TRBV27 to TRBJ1-6, with 9 bases fitting TRBD1. This CDR3 spans 16 amino acids. Trimming at V came to 6 bases and at J to 8 bases, leaving 11 bases not matched to a gene. The germline gives CDR1 MNHEY, CDR2 SMNVEV (reference sequence).

This clone has just a few counts. The sample has other DNA sequences that encode this CDR3 too. The chain recombines TRBV9 with TRBJ1-2; D unresolved. In germline, CDR1 is SGDLS, CDR2 YYNGEE. This CDR3 contains 12 residues. V gave up 0 bases and J gave up 6 bases, with 6 bases separating them. DNA of the CDR3: TGTGCCAGCAGCGTAGGACACAATGGCTACACCTTC. Translating it yields CASSVGHNGYTF.

Remarks on this clone: Its ends do not fully match the called genes, so a read error is possible. The chain links TRBV7-7 to TRBJ2-1; TRBD2 agrees at 8 bases. Germline values: CDR1 SSHAT, CDR2 FNYEAQ (reference sequence). The CDR3 loop spans 15 amino acids. This CDR3 reads CANSYGTSRGNEQFF. In nucleotides, the CDR3 is TGTGCCAACAGCTACGGGACTAGTAGGGGCAATGAGCAGTTCTTC.

The CDR3 region is CSVSGDRDTYEQYF. CDR3 nucleotide sequence: TGCAGCGTTTCCGGAGACAGGGATACCTACGAGCAGTACTTC. V usage is TRBV29-1 and J usage is TRBJ2-7, with 7 bases aligning to TRBD1. V gave up 5 bases and J gave up 2 bases; unmatched junction bases: 9. The CDR3 runs to 14 residues. Germline V gives CDR1 SQVTM, CDR2 ANQGSEA.

The chain links TRBV30 to TRBJ2-7; tentative D call: TRBD1 (7 bases). V lost 2 bases, J lost 6 bases, and 14 bases lay in between. CDR1 is GTSNPN, CDR2 SVGIG, per germline (reference sequence). This CDR3 is built from 13 residues. The CDR3 sequence: CAWSQGGPGEQYF. CDR3 DNA: TGTGCCTGGAGTCAGGGGGGCCCGGGCGAGCAGTACTTC.

The chain uses TRBV28 and TRBJ2-7; D is ambiguous. CDR1 and CDR2 from the germline V gene are MDHEN and SYDVKM. This CDR3 has 12 residues. The V gene lost 2 bases and the J gene lost 6 bases, with 8 bases spanning the gap. CDR3 nucleotide sequence: TGTGCCAGCAGTTTAACTGGGCGCGAGCAGTACTTC. It translates to CASSLTGREQYF. The whole variable domain, remainder taken from reference TRBV28 and TRBJ2-7, is DVKVTQSSRYLVKRTGEKVFLECVQDMDHENMFWYRQDPGLGLRLIYFSYDVKMKEKGDIPEGYSVSREKKERFSLILESASTNQTSMYLCASSLTGREQYFGPGTRLTVT.

CDR3 bases: TGCGCCAGCAGCTCTATTATTGATACCGGGGAGCTGTTTTTT. This codes for CASSSIIDTGELFF. The chain has TRBV5-1 and TRBJ2-2; D is uncertain. V lost 3 bases to trimming and J lost 5 bases, with 11 bases between them. The CDR3 loop spans 14 amino acids. Per germline, CDR1 SGHRS and CDR2 YFSETQ. Together with reference TRBV5-1 and TRBJ2-2, the CDR3 gives the full variable domain: KAGVTQTPRYLIKTRGQQVTLSCSPISGHRSVSWYQQTPGQGLQFLFEYFSETQRNKGNFPGRFSGRQFSNSRSEMNVSTLELGDSALYLCASSSIIDTGELFFGEGSRLTVL.

The chain combines TRBV10-3 with TRBJ2-2, with 7 bases that match TRBD2. This CDR3 region has 16 residues. The trim removed 0 bases at V and 4 bases at J, leaving 5 bases unmatched. CDR1 and CDR2 (germline): ENHRY, SYGVKD. The CDR3 nucleotides read TGTGCCATCAGTGAGTCGGGGGGGTCCCCCACCGGGGAGCTGTTTTTT. Translation: CAISESGGSPTGELFF.

Comment on this clone: The same CDR3 can be traced to other DNA sequences in this sample. V usage is TRBV5-1 and J usage is TRBJ2-7, with D perhaps matching TRBD1 (5 bases). V shed 0 bases and J shed 4 bases, with 8 bases lying between them. CDR1 is SGHRS, CDR2 YFSETQ, per germline. CDR3 size: 13 residues. For the CDR3, the DNA is TGCGCCAGCAGCTTGGGACAGTTTTACGAGCAGTACTTC. Encoded protein: CASSLGQFYEQYF.

The chain couples TRBV28 to TRBJ2-5; 7 nucleotides align to TRBD2. V shed 8 bases and J 5 bases; nucleotides not matched to a gene: 11. From germline, CDR1 is MDHEN and CDR2 SYDVKM. The CDR3 is 14 amino acids. This CDR3 reads CASSSSGTKETQYF. The CDR3 DNA follows: TGTGCCAGCTCCTCAAGCGGGACTAAGGAGACCCAGTACTTC.

This chain links TRBV5-1 with TRBJ1-6; maybe TRBD1 (5 bases). The V gene lost 4 bases and the J gene lost 0 bases, with 8 bases spanning the gap. CDR1 and CDR2 (germline): SGHRS, YFSETQ. The CDR3 is made up of 15 amino acids. CDR3 coding DNA: TGCGCCAGCAGCAGGGGCCCCTCCTATAATTCACCCCTCCACTTT. Its protein product is CASSRGPSYNSPLHF.

The chain links TRBV19 to TRBJ2-1; perhaps TRBD2 as D (8 bases). The CDR3 runs to 16 residues. Trimming removed 6 bases at V and 0 bases at J, with 15 bases between. Germline values: CDR1 LNHDA, CDR2 SQIVND (reference sequence). CDR3 loop: CASSRGGQSSYNEQFF. The CDR3 region has the DNA TGTGCCAGTAGCCGGGGGGGACAGAGCTCCTACAATGAGCAGTTCTTC.

DNA of the CDR3: TGTGCCAGCAGCCCACGAGCGGGGGTTTCCTACGAGCAGTACTTC. Amino acids: CASSPRAGVSYEQYF. The chain employs TRBV16 and TRBJ2-7; 8 bases line up with TRBD2. Germline lookup yields CDR1 KGHSY and CDR2 FQNENV. CDR3 length: 15 amino acids. The V and J ends lost 4 bases and 1 base, in that order; junction bases with no gene match: 6. The full variable domain, with the rest looked up from reference TRBV16 and TRBJ2-7, is GEEVAQTPKHLVRGEGQKAKLYCAPIKGHSYVFWYQQVLKNEFKFLISFQNENVFDETGMPKERFSAKCLPNSPCSLEIQATKLEDSAVYFCASSPRAGVSYEQYFGPGTRLTVT.

The genes are TRBV7-9 and TRBJ2-3; D is possibly TRBD2 (6 bases). Looked up from germline, CDR1 is SEHNR and CDR2 is FQNEAQ (reference sequence). This CDR3 spans 14 amino acids. Deletions cut 5 bases from V and 0 bases from J, with 9 bases between. CDR3 in amino acids: CASSRDSSTDTQYF. Here the CDR3 DNA reads TGTGCCAGCAGCCGGGACTCAAGCACAGATACGCAGTATTTT.

The chain carries TRBV2 and TRBJ2-7; 11 positions agree with TRBD1. The ends lost 1 base at V and 3 bases at J; junction bases unmatched: 5. CDR3 length equals 16 residues. The germline CDR1 and CDR2 sequences are SNHLY and FYNNEI. The CDR3 DNA reads as TGTGCCAGCAGTGAAGGGGAGGACAGGGGGCTCTACGAGCAGTACTTC. The encoded protein is CASSEGEDRGLYEQYF.

The rearrangement uses TRBV19 and TRBJ2-5; TRBD2 matches 9 bases. V was clipped by 5 bases and J by 4 bases; unmatched bases: 2. Germline CDR1 LNHDA, CDR2 SQIVND (reference sequence). The CDR3 runs 13 residues. CDR3 sequence reads: CASSSSGVETQYF. For the CDR3, the DNA is TGTGCCAGTAGTTCTAGCGGGGTAGAGACCCAGTACTTC.

J is TRBJ1-6 and V is TRBV6-5, with D maybe TRBD1 (6 bases). This CDR3 region has 13 residues. With 2 bases removed from V and 11 bases from J, the gap between germline ends came to 10 bases. Germline CDR1 and CDR2: MNHEY and SVGAGI. CDR3 region: CASSYEGGAPLHF. The CDR3 region has the DNA TGTGCCAGCAGTTACGAGGGGGGGGCACCCCTCCACTTT.

Here the CDR3 DNA reads TGTGCCAGCAGCAACAGCTATGGCTACACCTTC. Translated: CASSNSYGYTF. This chain links TRBV9 with TRBJ1-2, with D unclear. From germline, CDR1 is SGDLS and CDR2 YYNGEE. Trimming pared 4 bases from V and 4 bases from J, leaving 5 bases between. The CDR3 contains 11 residues.

As to this clone: The junction departs from germline at one end; a sequencing error may be responsible. The DNA of the CDR3 is TGCGCCAGCAGCGATGGGACAGCCCAAAACATTCAGTACTTC. The encoded protein is CASSDGTAQNIQYF. The chain joins TRBV5-1 to TRBJ2-4, with TRBD1 matching 7 bases. This CDR3 is built from 14 residues. The germline CDR1 and CDR2 sequences are SGHRS and YFSETQ. Combining the CDR3 with reference TRBV5-1 and TRBJ2-4 gives the whole variable domain KAGVTQTPRYLIKTRGQQVTLSCSPISGHRSVSWYQQTPGQGLQFLFEYFSETQRNKGNFPGRFSGRQFSNSRSEMNVSTLELGDSALYLCASSDGTAQNIQYFGAGTRLSVL.

The chain links TRBV6-4 to TRBJ1-5; 7 bases line up with TRBD1. The J segment lost 2 bases and the V segment lost 11 bases, leaving 9 bases of the junction unmatched. Germline values: CDR1 MRHNA, CDR2 SNTAGT. The CDR3 contains 14 residues. The CDR3 bases are TGTGCCGGAAGGACAGGCGGGGGCAATCAGCCCCAGCATTTT. Protein sequence: CAGRTGGGNQPQHF.

Only one count was recorded for this clone. The chain employs TRBV9 and TRBJ2-1; D perhaps matches TRBD2 (6 bases). The CDR3 length is 17 residues. V dropped 5 bases and J dropped 4 bases, with 22 bases sitting between them. Germline lookup yields CDR1 SGDLS and CDR2 YYNGEE. The CDR3: CASSPLGGGTFYNEQFF. CDR3 in DNA: TGTGCCAGCAGTCCACTTGGTGGGGGGACCTTTTACAATGAGCAGTTCTTC. The full variable domain, with the rest looked up from reference TRBV9 and TRBJ2-1, is DSGVTQTPKHLITATGQRVTLRCSPRSGDLSVYWYQQSLDQGLQFLIQYYNGEERAKGNILERFSAQQFPDLHSELNLSSLELGDSALYFCASSPLGGGTFYNEQFFGPGTRLTVL.